This TCR beta chain originates from a study of CD8+ T cells in alopecia areata. Study-wide background: Among treated patients, oral tofacitinib was administered at 5 to 10 mg twice daily.

Trimming cost V 4 bases and J 6 bases, with 9 bases left between them. Germline V gene lookup returns CDR1 MNHEY and CDR2 SVGAGI. This CDR3 spans 13 amino acids. Both peripheral blood and punch biopsies of lesional scalp skin were obtained from patients who had alopecia areata. Study results and caveats: Compared with mice, patients displayed less clear TCR sharing, possibly for HLA-related reasons.

Extraction of RNA preceded its reverse transcription into cDNA, which served as the sequencing template. TCRdb keeps only in-frame clones here, not all; method: immunoSEQ multiplex PCR. Of fewer than 250,000 clones in the sample, about three fifths were seen once. Worth noting for this clone: As yet, its antigen is unknown.

J is TRBJ2-2 and V is TRBV6-5, with D unclear. The sequence was obtained from a human donor with alopecia areata. Sequenced here: CD4+ T cells sorted from blood, sampled at week 0. CDR3 residues: CASSLGFSGELFF. The CDR3 DNA reads as TGTGCCAGCAGTTTGGGGTTTTCCGGGGAGCTGTTTTTT.